The 31 T cell receptor beta chains below come from one sample, sequenced in a study of regulatory T cells in long-lasting Graves disease. Relying on iRepertoire HTBI primers and Arm-PCR of CDR3 regions, the team built TCR beta libraries. TCRdb ran MiXCR on the multiplex PCR reads and lists one entry per CDR3 protein. The repertoire holds hundreds of thousands of distinct CDR3 sequences, with 13% as singletons. Time point defined: newly diagnosed GD, antithyroid drugs for less than 3 months. PBMC-extracted RNA yielded the TCR library. The sample also formed part of further work on T cells in Graves' hyperthyroidism and ophthalmopathy.

The sample in question was peripheral blood mononuclear cells (PBMCs), obtained at new diagnosis, from a patient treated with antithyroid drugs. The source of these receptors is a man aged 25 to 40 with Graves disease.

This clonotype was seen repeatedly, ten times or more. The chain employs TRBV19 and TRBJ1-2; 7 nucleotides line up with TRBD1. This CDR3 is built from 13 residues. The V gene's germline CDR1 is LNHDA and CDR2 SQIVND (reference sequence). V was clipped by 6 bases and J by 0 bases; unmatched bases: 1. Here the CDR3 reads CASRTGTNYGYTF. DNA for the CDR3: TGTGCCAGTAGGACAGGGACTAACTATGGCTACACCTTC. The full variable domain, rest sourced from reference TRBV19 and TRBJ1-2, is DGGITQSPKYLFRKEGQNVTLSCEQNLNHDAMYWYRQDPGQGLRLIYYSQIVNDFQKGDIAEGYSVSREKKESFPLTVTSAQKNPTAFYLCASRTGTNYGYTFGSGTRLTVV.

This clonotype has at least ten counts. The V call is TRBV27, the J call TRBJ1-2; 9 positions agree with TRBD1. The CDR3 totals 15 residues. Germline V gene sequence: CDR1 MNHEY, CDR2 SMNVEV (reference sequence). The V segment lost 5 bases and the J segment 4 bases; nucleotides outside the gene matches: 8. As DNA, the CDR3 is TGTGCCAGCAGTCAACAGGGGGCGCGAGGCTATGGCTACACCTTC. Its protein is CASSQQGARGYGYTF.

This clonotype was seen more than once but under ten times. This sequence joins TRBV11-2 and TRBJ2-7; D assignment may be TRBD1 or TRBD2 (5 bases each). In germline, CDR1 is SGHAT, CDR2 FQNNGV. The CDR3 contains 15 residues. Trimming took off 0 bases at V and 2 bases at J, with 11 bases between the two ends. The CDR3 DNA sequence: TGTGCCAGCAGCTTAGAGGGGGACCGCCCCTACGAGCAGTACTTC. Translated: CASSLEGDRPYEQYF.

This clonotype occurred many times. The V and J genes are TRBV5-4 and TRBJ2-1; D remains unclear. CDR1 is SGHNT, CDR2 YYREEE, per germline (reference sequence). This CDR3 has 12 amino acids. Trimming stripped 0 bases from V and 13 bases from J, with 11 bases between. CDR3 protein: CASSLGDSPQFF. In nucleotides, the CDR3 is TGTGCCAGCAGCTTGGGCGACTCCCCCCAGTTCTTC.

This clonotype showed up many times. This chain joins TRBV12-3 or TRBV12-4 and TRBJ1-5; TRBD1 might be the D (5 bases). The length of the CDR3 is 15 residues. V lost 5 bases, J lost 0 bases, and 11 bases lay in between. For the CDR3, the DNA is TGTGCCAGCAGTGGGGGGGGGGTTAGCAATCAGCCCCAGCATTTT. Protein: CASSGGGVSNQPQHF.

Ten or more counts support this clonotype. The chain is built from TRBV12-3 or TRBV12-4 and TRBJ2-1; TRBD2 matches at 14 bases. After removal of 5 bases from V and 10 bases from J, the junction contained 10 bases not matched to a gene. This CDR3 comprises 16 residues. The CDR3 DNA reads as TGTGCCAGCAGTGAGGGCGGGACTAGCGGGAGAAACGAGCAGTTCTTC. It is translated as CASSEGGTSGRNEQFF.

This clonotype was observed many times. The rearrangement links TRBV27 to TRBJ2-2; 7 bases align to TRBD1. The germline V gene has CDR1 MNHEY and CDR2 SMNVEV (reference sequence). This CDR3 spans 15 amino acids. V lost 3 bases and J lost 2; bases outside the gene matches: 3. The CDR3 reads CASSFRQGNTGELFF. CDR3 DNA: TGTGCCAGCAGTTTCCGACAGGGTAACACCGGGGAGCTGTTTTTT.

This clonotype was recorded at least ten times. The chain is built from TRBV19 and TRBJ2-1; TRBD1 matches at 7 bases. This CDR3 spans 15 amino acids. Trimming cost V 5 bases and J 1 base; bases outside gene matches: 5. Germline V gene data show CDR1 as LNHDA and CDR2 as SQIVND (reference sequence). In DNA form, the CDR3 reads TGTGCCAGTAGTTCCTCGGACAGGTCCTACAATGAGCAGTTCTTC. The encoded protein is CASSSSDRSYNEQFF.

This clonotype was picked up many times. This chain links TRBV12-3 or TRBV12-4 with TRBJ1-1; D not resolved. The ends were cut back, 0 bases at V and 1 base at J, with 6 bases in the middle. The CDR3 length is 14 residues. The CDR3 spells CASSLAHGNTEAFF. CDR3 DNA: TGTGCCAGCAGTTTAGCGCATGGGAACACTGAAGCTTTCTTT.

This clonotype was seen repeatedly, ten times or more. This chain connects TRBV25-1 to TRBJ1-1; D perhaps matches TRBD1 (5 bases). V lost 2 bases to trimming and J lost 7 bases, with 11 bases between them. Per germline, CDR1 MGHDK and CDR2 SYGVNS. There are 13 residues in the CDR3. The CDR3 bases are TGTGCCAGCAGTGAAGGACAAATCTTTGAAGCTTTCTTT. Residues: CASSEGQIFEAFF. The whole variable domain, filled in from reference TRBV25-1 and TRBJ1-1, reads EADIYQTPRYLVIGTGKKITLECSQTMGHDKMYWYQQDPGMELHLIHYSYGVNSTEKGDLSSESTVSRIRTEHFPLTLESARPSHTSQYLCASSEGQIFEAFFGQGTRLTVV.

At least ten counts were recorded for this clonotype. This CDR3 is CASSLGLAGVAAYNEQFF. Here the CDR3 DNA reads TGTGCCAGCAGCCTGGGACTAGCGGGAGTGGCGGCATACAATGAGCAGTTCTTC. The V and J genes are TRBV5-5 and TRBJ2-1, with TRBD2 identical over 14 bases. CDR1 is SGHKS and CDR2 is YYEKEE in the germline V gene (reference sequence). The V segment lost 4 bases and the J segment 4 bases; nucleotides outside the gene matches: 10. The CDR3 has 18 residues. The whole variable domain, remainder taken from reference TRBV5-5 and TRBJ2-1, is DAGVTQSPTHLIKTRGQQVTLRCSPISGHKSVSWYQQVLGQGPQFIFQYYEKEERGRGNFPDRFSARQFPNYSSELNVNALLLGDSALYLCASSLGLAGVAAYNEQFFGPGTRLTVL.

Note on this clonotype: The DNA is left out, because the CDR3 cannot be placed on it with certainty; the CDR3 is given as TCRdb lists it. This sequence joins TRBV20-1 and TRBJ2-2; the DNA was not used to check the table's D call, TRBD1. The CDR3 length equals 19 residues, ends included. Germline V gives CDR1 DFQATT, CDR2 SNEGSKA (reference sequence). The CDR3 protein is CSAGTYEQYFGPNTGELFF.

The chain links TRBV4-1 to TRBJ1-5; D is perhaps TRBD1 (5 bases). The CDR3 consists of 17 residues. Germline CDR1 reads MGHRA; CDR2 reads YSYEKL. Deletions cut 0 bases from V and 0 bases from J, with 12 bases between. This CDR3 is CASSQESGWYSNQPQHF. The CDR3 region has the DNA TGCGCCAGCAGCCAAGAATCAGGGTGGTATAGCAATCAGCCCCAGCATTTT.

In the case of this clonotype: No DNA is shown, since the ends of the CDR3 on it are uncertain; the CDR3 is the one TCRdb lists. The chain is built from TRBV2 and TRBJ2-2; TRBD1 reflects the table's D call only, with no check against the DNA. Per germline, CDR1 SNHLY and CDR2 FYNNEI. The CDR3 is 21 residues long, counting both termini. CDR3 amino acids: CASSGGRDEQYFGPGPGELFF.

Many counts were recorded for this clonotype. The V gene is TRBV29-1, the J gene TRBJ2-7, with TRBD2 identical over 10 bases. The CDR3 is 12 residues long. With 6 bases clipped from V and 3 bases from J, the junction kept 2 bases outside the gene matches. Germline loops: CDR1 SQVTM, CDR2 ANQGSEA. This CDR3 reads CSVRTSGYEQYF. CDR3 sequence (DNA): TGCAGCGTCCGGACTAGCGGCTACGAGCAGTACTTC.

This clonotype was picked up many times. V and J are TRBV20-1 and TRBJ1-5; D possibly corresponds to TRBD1 (5 bases). CDR3 length: 13 amino acids. Trimming stripped 3 bases from V and 5 bases from J, with 11 bases between. Germline V gives CDR1 DFQATT, CDR2 SNEGSKA (reference sequence). CDR3 protein: CSASADIYQPQHF. The CDR3 DNA reads as TGCAGTGCTAGTGCGGACATCTATCAGCCCCAGCATTTT.

This clonotype was found a few times. Being one base from a much bigger clone, this may be a read error. V usage is TRBV29-1 and J usage is TRBJ2-2, with 8 nucleotides matching TRBD1. The ends lost 7 bases at V and 2 bases at J; junction bases unmatched: 9. There are 15 residues in the CDR3. The germline V gene has CDR1 SQVTM and CDR2 ANQGSEA. The CDR3 nucleotides are TGCAGCGCTGTCCCGGGACAGGCAAACACCGGGGAGCTGTTTTTT. This encodes CSAVPGQANTGELFF.

There are many counts of this clonotype. The junction departs from germline at one end; a sequencing error may be responsible. The V and J genes are TRBV5-1 and TRBJ1-1; D call uncertain. Germline CDR1 and CDR2: SGHRS and YFSETQ. The CDR3 spans 14 residues. CDR3 nucleotide sequence: TGTGCCAGCAGCCTAGGACTGCCAAACACTGAAGCTTTCTTT. Translation gives CASSLGLPNTEAFF.

This clonotype appeared many times. One end of the junction does not line up with germline, which may come from a read error. The gene calls are TRBV5-1 and TRBJ2-7; 7 nucleotides agree with TRBD1. Germline V CDR1 and CDR2: SGHRS, YFSETQ. This CDR3 has 14 residues. DNA for the CDR3: TGTGCCAGCAGCTTGGGGGACAGAGCCTACGAGCAGTACTTC. It encodes CASSLGDRAYEQYF.

J is TRBJ2-3 and V is TRBV6-9; TRBD2 aligns across 7 bases. V lost 4 bases, J lost 1 base, and 23 bases stayed unmatched. Germline V gives CDR1 MNHGY, CDR2 SVAAGI. The CDR3 sequence is 21 residues long. The CDR3 protein is CASSSQKVRSGIASGTDTQYF. In DNA form, the CDR3 reads TGTGCCAGCAGTTCCCAAAAGGTGCGAAGCGGGATAGCGTCCGGCACAGATACGCAGTATTTT.

J is TRBJ2-7 and V is TRBV7-9; weak D call: TRBD1 (6 bases). The CDR3 contains 15 residues. V was trimmed by 4 bases and J by 4 bases, leaving 17 bases between them. CDR1 is SEHNR, CDR2 FQNEAQ, per germline (reference sequence). This CDR3 is CASSSHYDRSYEQYF. The CDR3 coding sequence is TGTGCCAGCAGCTCGCACTATGACAGGTCTTACGAGCAGTACTTC.

As regards this clonotype: A much larger clone differs from this one at a single base, so this may be a read error. The chain employs TRBV20-1 and TRBJ1-2; D is uncertain. The CDR3 is made up of 13 amino acids. Looked up from germline, CDR1 is DFQATT and CDR2 is SNEGSKA (reference sequence). The chain's CDR3 is CSAREERVYGYNF. The CDR3 DNA reads TGCAGTGCTAGAGAGGAACGAGTTTATGGCTACAACTTC.

This clonotype occurred many times. V is TRBV7-2 and J is TRBJ2-3; the match to TRBD2 covers 8 bases. V was clipped by 1 base and J by 0 bases; unmatched bases: 3. Germline V gene lookup returns CDR1 SGHTA and CDR2 FQGNSA. The CDR3 sequence is 16 residues long. The CDR3 spells CASSLDASGSTDTQYF. CDR3 nucleotide sequence: TGTGCCAGCAGCTTAGATGCTAGCGGGAGCACAGATACGCAGTATTTT.

J is TRBJ2-4 and V is TRBV20-1; the D is unclear. V was trimmed by 2 bases and J by 0 bases, leaving 8 bases between them. The CDR3 consists of 14 residues. Germline V gene data show CDR1 as DFQATT and CDR2 as SNEGSKA (reference sequence). In DNA, the CDR3 is TGCAGTGCTAGACCGCCCCTAGCCAAAAACATTCAGTACTTC. Amino acid sequence: CSARPPLAKNIQYF.

This clonotype was seen ten or more times. V gene TRBV12-3 or TRBV12-4 combines with J gene TRBJ2-7, with D unclear. The CDR3 loop spans 12 amino acids. Trimming pared 4 bases from V and 8 bases from J, leaving 12 bases between. The CDR3, as DNA: TGTGCCAGCAGTTCTCCCCCATCCAAGCAGTACTTC. Translating it yields CASSSPPSKQYF.

V gene TRBV18 combines with J gene TRBJ2-1; TRBD1 might be the D (6 bases). V was pared by 4 bases and J by 9 bases, with 19 bases between. This CDR3 has 15 amino acids. CDR1 and CDR2 (germline): KGHSH, LQKENI. The CDR3 coding sequence is TGTGCCAGCTCACTTCAGCAGGGGATTTGGGGTGAGCAGTTCTTC. This translates into CASSLQQGIWGEQFF.

Comment on this clonotype: A far bigger clonotype differs at one base, so this is likely a read error. The chain links TRBV7-2 to TRBJ2-7; D is unresolved. With 1 base removed from V and 7 bases from J, the gap between germline ends came to 11 bases. Per germline, CDR1 SGHTA and CDR2 FQGNSA. The CDR3 totals 13 residues. CDR3: CASSLDRINEQYF. The CDR3 DNA follows: TGTGCCAGCAGCTTAGACAGAATAAATGAGCAGTACTTC.

This clonotype was observed a handful of times. The CDR3 DNA follows: TGCAGCGTTGTTAGCTCTGGGGCCAACGTCCTGACTTTC. This translates into CSVVSSGANVLTF. The rearrangement joins TRBV29-1 to TRBJ2-6; no reliable D call. The germline V and J ends were trimmed by 4 bases and 0 bases, with 4 bases remaining between them. Germline V gene sequence: CDR1 SQVTM, CDR2 ANQGSEA. This CDR3 comprises 13 residues.

This clonotype appeared many times. The chain employs TRBV7-2 and TRBJ2-7, with TRBD2 matching over 7 bases. The V segment lost 5 bases and the J segment 0 bases; nucleotides outside the gene matches: 19. Germline assignment: CDR1 SGHTA and CDR2 FQGNSA. This CDR3 is built from 19 residues. The CDR3 loop reads CASSPRSLLRGLPSYEQYF. CDR3 coding DNA: TGTGCCAGCAGCCCAAGGTCGTTGTTACGGGGACTACCCTCCTACGAGCAGTACTTC. Variable domain in full (rest from reference TRBV7-2 and TRBJ2-7): GAGVSQSPSNKVTEKGKDVELRCDPISGHTALYWYRQSLGQGLEFLIYFQGNSAPDKSGLPSDRFSAERTGGSVSTLTIQRTQQEDSAVYLCASSPRSLLRGLPSYEQYFGPGTRLTVT.

In regard to this clonotype: A read error likely explains this, since a far larger clone differs by one base. This sequence joins TRBV6-1 and TRBJ2-5; maybe TRBD2 (5 bases). This CDR3 is 15 amino acids long. Trimming pared 8 bases from V and 11 bases from J, leaving 27 bases between. Germline V CDR1 and CDR2: MNHNS, SASEGT. CDR3 nucleotides: TGTGCCAGCGTTGAGTGGGAAGCGGCCTACAATGAGCAGTACTTC. This sequence encodes CASVEWEAAYNEQYF.

This clonotype was detected many times. V and J are TRBV6-1 and TRBJ2-1; D is perhaps TRBD2 (6 bases). The CDR3 has 16 residues. With 6 bases removed from V and 6 bases from J, the gap between germline ends came to 21 bases. CDR1 is MNHNS, CDR2 SASEGT, per germline. CDR3 nucleotides: TGTGCCAGCAGCTGGGGGGATGGGGGGATCGGCAATGAGCAGTTCTTC. The encoded protein is CASSWGDGGIGNEQFF.